This T cell receptor beta chain was sequenced for a study of OX40 agonist ivuxolimab in advanced cancers. General study findings and limits: The investigators did not determine what antigen specificity the expanded peripheral T cells had. Normalized T-cell clonal expansion was also low in a subset of nonresponders. With doses of 0.1 to 3.0 mg/kg, CD4+ and CD8+ blood T cells had undergone clonal expansion by week 6.

The CDR3 is 15 amino acids. Trimming cost V 0 bases and J 3 bases; bases outside gene matches: 5. Germline V gene data show CDR1 as SGHRS and CDR2 as YFSETQ. Only in-frame clones appear in the TCRdb table, and some are missing; sequencing was by immunoSEQ multiplex PCR. The table records about 83,000 clones, approximately 90% of them present only once. Remarks on this clone: Antigen specificity is unknown.

V and J are TRBV5-1 and TRBJ2-7; the match to TRBD1 covers 8 bases. Sequences were derived from CD4+ or CD8+ T cells sorted from blood, sampled in a trial of the OX40 agonist ivuxolimab. This receptor was taken from an adult with an advanced solid tumor such as melanoma, head and neck, liver or kidney cancer. The CDR3 DNA follows: TGCGCCAGCAGCTTGGGACAGGGGCCCAACTACGAGCAGTACTTC. It codes for CASSLGQGPNYEQYF.